These 32 T cell receptor beta chains were sequenced from one sample in a study of blood T cells in healthy people across ages. Next came a second PCR, run for about 7 to 12 cycles, which used a sample-barcoded 5' primer along with a J-beta primer mix. TCRdb ran MiXCR on the 5' RACE reads and lists one entry per CDR3 protein. The sample shows 850,000 or so distinct CDR3 sequences, more than 25% of them seen only once. The sample consisted of blood. These receptors all come from a woman older than 75 in good health.

This chain uses TRBV11-2 with TRBJ2-1; 10 nucleotides agree with TRBD2. The V and J ends lost 3 bases and 5 bases, in that order; junction bases with no gene match: 7. The CDR3 length is 16 residues. Per germline, CDR1 SGHAT and CDR2 FQNNGV. The DNA of the CDR3 is TGTGCCAGCAGCTTTGGAGCGGGGGGGATTAACAATGAGCAGTTCTTC. Translating gives CASSFGAGGINNEQFF.

V and J are TRBV6-2 or TRBV6-3 and TRBJ1-1, with a weak D call TRBD1 (6 bases). The CDR3 totals 16 residues. V was pared by 5 bases and J by 0 bases, with 16 bases between. The germline CDR1 and CDR2 sequences are MNHEY and SVGEGT. The CDR3 reads CASSPGQPAMNTEAFF. The CDR3 region has the DNA TGTGCCAGCAGTCCCGGACAGCCCGCTATGAACACTGAAGCTTTCTTT.

This clonotype was observed a handful of times. A clone one base away is much larger, so this may be a read error. V and J are TRBV3-1 and TRBJ2-5; no clear D. The J call may be faulty, since TRBJ2-7 better matches the DNA end. Germline values: CDR1 LGHDT, CDR2 YNNKEL (reference sequence). The CDR3 extends over 12 amino acids. In DNA, the CDR3 is TGTGCCAGCAGCCAACTCCTTTCCGAGCAGTACTTC. Translating it yields CASSQLLSEQYF.

This clonotype was found many times. The chain employs TRBV10-3 and TRBJ2-3; TRBD2 agrees at 10 bases. The CDR3 runs 15 residues. The V gene's germline CDR1 is ENHRY and CDR2 SYGVKD. V was pared by 5 bases and J by 2 bases, with 4 bases of the junction left unmatched. DNA for the CDR3: TGTGCCATCAGTCGGACTAGCGGCCCCACAGATACGCAGTATTTT. The encoded protein is CAISRTSGPTDTQYF.

The gene calls are TRBV2 and TRBJ1-1; D not resolved. This CDR3 region has 14 residues. V was clipped by 1 base and J by 3 bases, with 9 bases between them. From germline, CDR1 is SNHLY and CDR2 FYNNEI. CDR3 sequence (DNA): TGTGCCAGCAGTGAAGTCTTATCACACACTGAAGCTTTCTTT. It encodes CASSEVLSHTEAFF.

A word on this clonotype: Possible read error: a much larger clone is one base away. The genes are TRBV5-1 and TRBJ2-5; either TRBD1 or TRBD2 may supply D (5 bases each). The CDR3 length is 13 residues. Trimming took off 4 bases at V and 11 bases at J, with 18 bases between the two ends. Germline V gene sequence: CDR1 SGHRS, CDR2 YFSETQ. In DNA, the CDR3 is TGCGCCAGCAGCCAAGGGACCACCAATGAGCAGTACTTC. It translates to CASSQGTTNEQYF.

The gene calls are TRBV7-2 and TRBJ2-2; no reliable D call. The CDR3 runs 16 residues. Trimming left V 5 bases short and J 0 bases short, with 13 bases between. The germline V gene has CDR1 SGHTA and CDR2 FQGNSA. This CDR3 is CASSPLTSANTGELFF. In DNA form, the CDR3 reads TGTGCCAGCAGCCCACTGACAAGCGCGAACACCGGGGAGCTGTTTTTT.

As regards this clonotype: Given a much more abundant clone one base away, this may be a read error. The genes are TRBV29-1 and TRBJ1-5; possible D gene TRBD1, 5 bases. The CDR3 consists of 13 residues. CDR1 and CDR2 from the germline V gene are SQVTM and ANQGSEA. CDR3 sequence: CSVGQGSIQPQHF. Written as DNA, the CDR3 is TGCAGCGTTGGCCAGGGTAGCATTCAGCCCCAGCATTTT. Together with reference TRBV29-1 and TRBJ1-5, the CDR3 gives the full variable domain: SAVISQKPSRDICQRGTSLTIQCQVDSQVTMMFWYRQQPGQSLTLIATANQGSEATYESGFVIDKFPISRPNLTFSTLTVSNMSPEDSSIYLCSVGQGSIQPQHFGDGTRLSIL.

J is TRBJ2-5 and V is TRBV10-3; 10 bases line up with TRBD1. Germline CDR1 is ENHRY and CDR2 is SYGVKD. The CDR3 is made up of 19 amino acids. V trimming: 1 base; J trimming: 5 bases; junction bases outside the gene matches: 16. The CDR3 is CAISELISGTGENRETQYF. The CDR3 DNA reads as TGTGCCATCAGTGAGTTAATAAGTGGGACAGGGGAGAACCGGGAGACCCAGTACTTC.

This clonotype was recorded many times. The genes are TRBV7-9 and TRBJ2-6; D is ambiguous. CDR3 length equals 16 residues. The V end was cut by 5 bases, the J end by 0 bases, with 11 bases between. CDR1 is SEHNR and CDR2 is FQNEAQ in the germline V gene (reference sequence). The CDR3 coding sequence is TGTGCCAGCAGCGCGCGACTGAGCTCTGGGGCCAACGTCCTGACTTTC. Amino acids: CASSARLSSGANVLTF.

There are many counts of this clonotype. J is TRBJ2-5 and V is TRBV19; D remains ambiguous. This CDR3 comprises 14 residues. CDR1 LNHDA and CDR2 SQIVND come from the germline V gene (reference sequence). V was cut by 5 bases and J by 4 bases, with 14 bases left in between. The CDR3 sequence is CASSDPYSRETQYF. The DNA for the CDR3 is TGTGCCAGTAGTGACCCGTACAGCCGAGAGACCCAGTACTTC.

This clonotype was detected many times. V gene TRBV5-1 combines with J gene TRBJ1-1, with D possibly TRBD1 on 5 matching bases. The V end lost 4 bases, the J end lost 3 bases, and 13 bases lay between the germline ends. Germline V gives CDR1 SGHRS, CDR2 YFSETQ. CDR3 length: 14 residues. The CDR3, as DNA: TGCGCCAGCAGCCTTTCGGGAGGGGACACTGAAGCTTTCTTT. Translation: CASSLSGGDTEAFF.

The chain couples TRBV9 to TRBJ2-2; 11 bases are shared with TRBD2. The V segment lost 4 bases and the J segment 8 bases; nucleotides outside the gene matches: 13. The CDR3 loop spans 17 amino acids. Germline V lookup: CDR1 SGDLS, CDR2 YYNGEE. The CDR3 DNA reads TGTGCCAGCAGCACTACTAGCGGGGGTGCCAGTTTGGGGGAGCTGTTTTTT. Amino acids: CASSTTSGGASLGELFF.

This clonotype came up many times. The chain employs TRBV7-2 and TRBJ2-7, with a possible D match to TRBD1 (6 bases). V shed 5 bases and J shed 4 bases, with 15 bases lying between them. Germline loops: CDR1 SGHTA, CDR2 FQGNSA. The CDR3 is 14 amino acids. CDR3 amino acids: CASSPQGILYEQYF. CDR3 DNA: TGTGCCAGCAGCCCCCAGGGGATCCTATACGAGCAGTACTTC.

This clonotype was found many times. This rearrangement joins TRBV20-1 to TRBJ2-5, with TRBD1 matching 10 bases. V trimming: 0 bases; J trimming: 5 bases; junction bases outside the gene matches: 6. The CDR3 covers 15 residues. Germline V gives CDR1 DFQATT, CDR2 SNEGSKA (reference sequence). CDR3 loop: CSAREVWDRGETQYF. Here the CDR3 DNA reads TGCAGTGCTAGAGAGGTCTGGGACAGGGGTGAGACCCAGTACTTC.

With regard to this clonotype: One end of the junction fails to match germline, which may point to a read error. The chain links TRBV20-1 to TRBJ2-5; 7 bases match TRBD2. The CDR3 consists of 14 residues. The germline gives CDR1 DFQATT, CDR2 SNEGSKA (reference sequence). CDR3 nucleotides: TGCAGTGCTAGCATAGGGACTACCCAAGAGACCCGGGACTTC. It codes for CSASIGTTQETRDF.

A remark on this clonotype: This may stem from a read error, because a much larger clone lies one nucleotide away. V usage is TRBV12-3 or TRBV12-4 and J usage is TRBJ2-5; TRBD1 aligns across 8 bases. Trimming removed 6 bases from V and 11 bases from J; junction bases left unmatched: 14. This CDR3 comprises 14 residues. CDR3 coding DNA: TGTGCCAGCAGCCGCGGACAGGGATACAATGAGCAGTACTTC. It codes for CASSRGQGYNEQYF.

In the case of this clonotype: The junction departs from germline at one end; a sequencing error may be responsible. The genes are TRBV20-1 and TRBJ1-5; 12 positions match TRBD1. Germline V gene lookup returns CDR1 DFQATT and CDR2 SNEGSKA (reference sequence). This CDR3 spans 16 amino acids. CDR3 amino acids: CSARVGTGGYTEPRHF. DNA of the CDR3: TGCAGTGCTAGAGTGGGGACAGGGGGCTATACTGAGCCCCGGCATTTT.

Worth noting for this clonotype: A much bigger clone sits one base away, suggesting this may be a read error. J is TRBJ2-7 and V is TRBV4-3; D unclear. Trimming removed 0 bases from V and 5 bases from J, with 8 bases in between. The CDR3 has 13 amino acids. Looked up from germline, CDR1 is LGHNA and CDR2 is YSLEER. CDR3 bases: TGCGCCAGCAGCCAAGAAAAGGAAAACGAGCAGTACTTC. Amino acids: CASSQEKENEQYF.

In its sample, this clonotype was seen many times. The chain joins TRBV7-2 to TRBJ2-2; TRBD1 might be the D (6 bases). Germline V gene lookup returns CDR1 SGHTA and CDR2 FQGNSA. The CDR3 has 17 residues. V lost 0 bases, J lost 6 bases, and 17 bases lay in between. The CDR3 nucleotides are TGTGCCAGCAGCTTAGCGGCAGGGGATCCTCCGTCCGGGGAGCTGTTTTTT. It encodes CASSLAAGDPPSGELFF.

The rearrangement links TRBV12-3 or TRBV12-4 to TRBJ2-2; a possible D gene is TRBD2 (5 bases). V was shortened by 6 bases and J by 5 bases, with 13 bases between the two germline ends. CDR3 length: 14 residues. CDR3 region: CASSVRSETGELFF. Written as DNA, the CDR3 is TGTGCCAGCAGCGTTCGTAGCGAAACCGGGGAGCTGTTTTTT.

The V gene is TRBV7-2, the J gene TRBJ1-2; D is undetermined. Germline assignment: CDR1 SGHTA and CDR2 FQGNSA. CDR3 size: 13 residues. The ends were cut back, 5 bases at V and 5 bases at J, with 12 bases in the middle. The CDR3 sequence: CASSPVREYGYTF. CDR3 DNA sequence: TGTGCCAGCAGCCCCGTGAGAGAGTATGGCTACACCTTC. The full variable domain, with the rest looked up from reference TRBV7-2 and TRBJ1-2, is GAGVSQSPSNKVTEKGKDVELRCDPISGHTALYWYRQSLGQGLEFLIYFQGNSAPDKSGLPSDRFSAERTGGSVSTLTIQRTQQEDSAVYLCASSPVREYGYTFGSGTRLTVV.

This clonotype was detected ten times or more. Here the CDR3 reads CASLGTLGANVLTF. The CDR3 nucleotides are TGTGCCAGCCTAGGGACTCTCGGGGCCAACGTCCTGACTTTC. The chain joins TRBV7-9 to TRBJ2-6, with D possibly being TRBD2 (6 bases). V was pared by 8 bases and J by 4 bases, with 12 bases between. Germline values: CDR1 SEHNR, CDR2 FQNEAQ (reference sequence). This CDR3 has 14 amino acids.

This clonotype turned up a few times. At one of its ends the junction is not consistent with the germline gene, which may arise from a read error. DNA of the CDR3: TGTGCCAGCAGCAACCGGGACAGGGTCTACAATGGGCAGTTCTTC. It encodes CASSNRDRVYNGQFF. The genes are TRBV7-2 and TRBJ2-1; 9 bases agree with TRBD1. Germline V CDR1 and CDR2: SGHTA, FQGNSA. CDR3 length: 15 amino acids.

V is TRBV7-6 and J is TRBJ2-7; D is uncertain. Germline V gene data show CDR1 as SGHVS and CDR2 as FNYEAQ. CDR3 length: 13 residues. The germline V and J ends were trimmed by 3 bases and 4 bases, with 10 bases remaining between them. The CDR3 DNA follows: TGTGCCAGCAGCTTTACCGAAGATTACGAGCAGTACTTC. Amino acids: CASSFTEDYEQYF.

Turning to this clonotype: This may be a read error, as it is one base from a much larger clone. The chain uses TRBV4-3 and TRBJ2-1; no firm D call. The CDR3 has 16 residues. V was trimmed by 0 bases and J by 3 bases, leaving 12 bases between them. Germline values: CDR1 LGHNA, CDR2 YSLEER. The CDR3 DNA sequence: TGCGCCAGCAGCCAAGAAGACTCGAGCTTCTACAATGAGCAGTTCTTC. Protein sequence: CASSQEDSSFYNEQFF.

This clonotype was seen ten or more times. The chain is built from TRBV11-2 and TRBJ2-7; 7 bases match TRBD1. V was clipped by 4 bases and J by 4 bases; unmatched bases: 7. The CDR3 sequence is 14 residues long. Germline V CDR1 and CDR2: SGHAT, FQNNGV. CDR3 bases: TGTGCCAGCAGCTCCCTACAGGGGACGTACGAGCAGTACTTC. Amino acid sequence: CASSSLQGTYEQYF.

Only a few counts were recorded for this clonotype. The chain links TRBV5-6 to TRBJ1-2; D uncertain. CDR3 length equals 12 residues. Germline CDR1 and CDR2: SGHDT and YYEEEE. Trimming shortened V by 4 bases and J by 8 bases, and 12 bases separated the two germline ends. The CDR3 DNA reads as TGTGCCAGCAGCGTGGGTGGGTCGGGCTACACCTTC. Translating gives CASSVGGSGYTF.

The chain recombines TRBV7-2 with TRBJ2-1; TRBD2 is a possible D gene (5 bases). The J call may be incorrect, as the DNA end agrees better with TRBJ2-7. The CDR3 is made up of 15 amino acids. In germline, CDR1 is SGHTA, CDR2 FQGNSA. CDR3 protein: CASSKNTDSYNEQYF. In nucleotides, the CDR3 is TGTGCCAGCAGTAAAAATACGGACTCCTACAATGAGCAGTACTTC.

A word on this clonotype: This may come from a read error, since a much larger clone is one base off. The genes are TRBV5-5 and TRBJ2-1; 9 bases line up with TRBD2. The CDR3 is 18 amino acids. CDR1 and CDR2 from the germline V gene are SGHKS and YYEKEE (reference sequence). J lost 4 bases, V lost 4 bases, and 15 bases had no gene match. The CDR3 nucleotides are TGTGCCAGCAGCCCGGGATCGCTACGAGCGGGGGGATACAATGAGCAGTTCTTC. It translates to CASSPGSLRAGGYNEQFF.

This clonotype was seen a few times. With a much larger clone just one base away, this may be a read error. The V call is TRBV29-1, the J call TRBJ2-7; 7 bases line up with TRBD1. This CDR3 is built from 13 residues. Germline CDR1 reads SQVTM; CDR2 reads ANQGSEA. Unmatched junction bases numbered 11, after V lost 4 bases and J lost 8 bases. As DNA, the CDR3 is TGCAGCGTTGCCCGGACAGGTTCAGGGCAGCAGTACTTC. Encoded protein: CSVARTGSGQQYF.

The table lists this clonotype with many counts. The chain couples TRBV6-2 or TRBV6-3 to TRBJ2-5; 15 nucleotides agree with TRBD2. The germline CDR1 and CDR2 sequences are MNHEY and SVGEGT. The CDR3 runs 15 residues. J lost 4 bases, V lost 7 bases, and 4 bases had no gene match. In DNA form, the CDR3 reads TGTGCCAGCATGGGACTAGCGGGGGGCTCAGAGACCCAGTACTTC. This gives the protein CASMGLAGGSETQYF.